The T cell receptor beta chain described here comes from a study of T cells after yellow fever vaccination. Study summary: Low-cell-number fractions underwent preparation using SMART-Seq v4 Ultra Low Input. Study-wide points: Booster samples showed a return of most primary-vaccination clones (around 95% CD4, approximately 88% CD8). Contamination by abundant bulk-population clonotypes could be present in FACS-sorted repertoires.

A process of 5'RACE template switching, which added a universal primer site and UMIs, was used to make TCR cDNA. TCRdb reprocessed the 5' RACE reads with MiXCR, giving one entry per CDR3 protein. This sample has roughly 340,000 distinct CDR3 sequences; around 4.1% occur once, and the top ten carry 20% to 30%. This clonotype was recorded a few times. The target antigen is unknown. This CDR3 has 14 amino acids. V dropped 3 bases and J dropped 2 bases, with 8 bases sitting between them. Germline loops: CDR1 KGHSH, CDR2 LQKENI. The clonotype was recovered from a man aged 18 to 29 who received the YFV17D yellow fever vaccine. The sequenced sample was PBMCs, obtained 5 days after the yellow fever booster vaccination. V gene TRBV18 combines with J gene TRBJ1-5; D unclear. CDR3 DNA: TGTGCCAGCTCACCGATGAGAGGCAATCAGCCCCAGCATTTT. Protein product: CASSPMRGNQPQHF. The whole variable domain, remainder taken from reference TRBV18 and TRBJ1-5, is NAGVMQNPRHLVRRRGQEARLRCSPMKGHSHVYWYRQLPEEGLKFMVYLQKENIIDESGMPKERFSAEFPKEGPSILRIQQVVRGDSAAYFCASSPMRGNQPQHFGDGTRLSIL.